Listed here are 19 T cell receptor beta chains from one sample, sequenced in a study of blood T cell repertoires in COVID-19. Using immunoSEQ multiplex PCR, the repertoire was profiled, and TCRdb retains in-frame clones only, with some absent. Counted here are 280,000 or so clones, about 85% occurring once; the ten biggest clones make up roughly 2.7%. Sequencing was performed on PBMCs or T cells enriched from blood (not recorded which). All receptors derive from a woman aged 45-59 years who had recovered from COVID-19.

The chain joins TRBV7-8 to TRBJ2-1; perhaps TRBD2 as D (5 bases). Germline V gene data show CDR1 as SGHVS and CDR2 as FQNEAQ. Trimming left V 0 bases short and J 13 bases short, with 10 bases between. The CDR3 is made up of 12 amino acids. The CDR3 nucleotides are TGTGCCAGCAGCTTAGCAGGGCGGGCACAGTTCTTC. Its protein is CASSLAGRAQFF.

The chain combines TRBV30 with TRBJ1-1; the D is unclear. V was pared by 1 base and J by 0 bases, with 6 bases between. The CDR3 runs to 13 residues. Germline V lookup: CDR1 GTSNPN, CDR2 SVGIG (reference sequence). This CDR3 reads CAWSAQVNTEAFF. CDR3 sequence (DNA): TGTGCCTGGAGTGCCCAGGTGAACACTGAAGCTTTCTTT.

CDR3 in DNA: TGTGCCAGCAGTTACGGGACTCCCGATACGCAGTATTTT. Its translation is CASSYGTPDTQYF. The chain carries TRBV6-5 and TRBJ2-3; possibly TRBD2 for D (6 bases). Trimming shortened V by 2 bases and J by 6 bases, and 9 bases separated the two germline ends. The CDR3 totals 13 residues. The germline CDR1 and CDR2 sequences are MNHEY and SVGAGI.

The chain recombines TRBV29-1 with TRBJ2-6; D is undetermined. CDR3 length: 15 residues. Trimming stripped 5 bases from V and 0 bases from J, with 11 bases between. Germline loops: CDR1 SQVTM, CDR2 ANQGSEA. The CDR3 nucleotides read TGCAGCGTTCGGCGGCTGCTCTCTGGGGCCAACGTCCTGACTTTC. Its protein product is CSVRRLLSGANVLTF.

This chain uses TRBV6-1 with TRBJ1-2, with D uncertain. The CDR3 runs to 13 residues. Germline assignment: CDR1 MNHNS and CDR2 SASEGT. Trimming removed 2 bases from V and 6 bases from J, with 10 bases in between. For the CDR3, the DNA is TGTGCCAGCAGTGAAAACAGAGAGAATGGCTACACCTTC. Amino acids: CASSENRENGYTF.

The rearrangement links TRBV19 to TRBJ2-1; 15 positions agree with TRBD2. V lost 5 bases, J lost 3 bases, and 8 bases stayed unmatched. From germline, CDR1 is LNHDA and CDR2 SQIVND (reference sequence). This CDR3 spans 18 amino acids. The CDR3 is CASSPGGLAGGLYNEQFF. The CDR3 nucleotides are TGTGCCAGTAGTCCCGGGGGACTAGCGGGGGGCCTCTACAATGAGCAGTTCTTC.

The V gene is TRBV5-5, the J gene TRBJ2-3; D is possibly TRBD1 (6 bases). The CDR3 runs 16 residues. Germline CDR1 SGHKS, CDR2 YYEKEE (reference sequence). V was cut by 4 bases and J by 4 bases, with 19 bases left in between. The CDR3 loop is CASSLIPGQPADTQYF. Here the CDR3 DNA reads TGTGCCAGCAGCCTAATACCGGGACAACCGGCAGATACGCAGTATTTT.

This clone was counted only a few times. The chain is built from TRBV9 and TRBJ1-1; the match to TRBD1 covers 10 bases. Unmatched junction bases numbered 7, after V lost 4 bases and J lost 1 base. The CDR3 loop spans 16 amino acids. The germline gives CDR1 SGDLS, CDR2 YYNGEE. CDR3 sequence: CASSPRGTGENTEAFF. Here the CDR3 DNA reads TGTGCCAGCAGCCCTCGAGGGACAGGGGAGAACACTGAAGCTTTCTTT.

This chain links TRBV5-1 with TRBJ2-7; tentatively, D is TRBD1 (6 bases). The CDR3 length is 15 residues. CDR1 and CDR2 (germline): SGHRS, YFSETQ. Trimming cost V 5 bases and J 7 bases, with 22 bases left between them. CDR3 nucleotides: TGCGCCAGCAGATTGAACGCACAGGGTGGTTTTGAGCAGTACTTC. This translates into CASRLNAQGGFEQYF.

This clone occurred a few times. The chain combines TRBV6-6 with TRBJ2-1, with 10 positions matching TRBD2. V lost 5 bases, J lost 4 bases, and 11 bases stayed unmatched. In germline, CDR1 is MNHNY, CDR2 SVGAGI (reference sequence). This CDR3 spans 17 amino acids. This chain's CDR3 is CASSRATLAGAYNEQFF. CDR3 sequence (DNA): TGTGCCAGCAGTCGCGCGACCCTAGCGGGAGCGTACAATGAGCAGTTCTTC.

The V gene is TRBV4-2, the J gene TRBJ2-3; D perhaps matches TRBD2 (5 bases). Germline-derived CDR1 and CDR2 are LGHNA and YNFKEQ. The CDR3 contains 15 residues. V lost 2 bases and J 5 bases, leaving 14 bases between the germline ends. This chain's CDR3 is CASSQLASTLDTQYF. The DNA of the CDR3 is TGTGCCAGCAGCCAACTGGCTAGCACGTTAGATACGCAGTATTTT.

A single count supports this clone. As DNA, the CDR3 is TGTGCCAGCAGAAAACTAGCGGGAGAGTATAATGAGCAGTTCTTC. Protein sequence: CASRKLAGEYNEQFF. This rearrangement joins TRBV27 to TRBJ2-1, with 11 nucleotides matching TRBD2. The CDR3 spans 15 residues. The V segment lost 6 bases and the J segment 7 bases; nucleotides outside the gene matches: 8. CDR1 is MNHEY, CDR2 SMNVEV, per germline (reference sequence).

The CDR3 here is CASSARDTRSTDTQYF. For the CDR3, the DNA is TGTGCCAGCAGCGCCCGGGACACAAGAAGCACAGATACGCAGTATTTT. The rearrangement joins TRBV7-8 to TRBJ2-3; D might be TRBD1 (6 bases). Trimming took 5 bases from V and 0 from J, leaving 15 bases between them. The germline V gene encodes CDR1 SGHVS and CDR2 FQNEAQ. This CDR3 contains 16 residues.

This chain uses TRBV9 with TRBJ1-1; 7 bases line up with TRBD1. After removal of 0 bases from V and 0 bases from J, the junction contained 8 bases not matched to a gene. Germline values: CDR1 SGDLS, CDR2 YYNGEE. There are 17 residues in the CDR3. CDR3: CASSVAQGVSVNTEAFF. CDR3 bases: TGTGCCAGCAGCGTAGCTCAGGGGGTATCGGTGAACACTGAAGCTTTCTTT. The complete variable domain, with remaining parts taken from reference TRBV9 and TRBJ1-1, reads DSGVTQTPKHLITATGQRVTLRCSPRSGDLSVYWYQQSLDQGLQFLIQYYNGEERAKGNILERFSAQQFPDLHSELNLSSLELGDSALYFCASSVAQGVSVNTEAFFGQGTRLTVV.

This chain links TRBV5-1 with TRBJ2-5; 7 nucleotides match TRBD1. The CDR3 has 15 amino acids. J lost 2 bases, V lost 2 bases, and 6 bases had no gene match. Per the germline V gene, CDR1 is SGHRS and CDR2 is YFSETQ. The CDR3 region is CASSLPGQLQETQYF. DNA of the CDR3: TGCGCCAGCAGCTTACCGGGACAGCTACAAGAGACCCAGTACTTC.

This sequence joins TRBV5-1 and TRBJ2-5; D is possibly TRBD1 (6 bases). The V gene's germline CDR1 is SGHRS and CDR2 YFSETQ. V shed 3 bases and J shed 0 bases, with 15 bases lying between them. This CDR3 comprises 16 residues. In DNA form, the CDR3 reads TGCGCCAGCAGCTCGGGACACGGTGGGTACCAAGAGACCCAGTACTTC. Protein product: CASSSGHGGYQETQYF.

V and J are TRBV5-1 and TRBJ2-3; 8 bases are shared with TRBD2. This CDR3 has 16 residues. Germline CDR1 and CDR2: SGHRS and YFSETQ. J gave up 2 bases and V 4 bases, and 9 bases lay outside the gene matches. The CDR3, as DNA: TGCGCCAGCAGCAGTGGGGCGGGGGGAAACACAGATACGCAGTATTTT. It codes for CASSSGAGGNTDTQYF.

A single count supports this clone. The chain uses TRBV6-1 and TRBJ2-3, with 8 positions matching TRBD2. Germline CDR1 is MNHNS and CDR2 is SASEGT. The V gene end was trimmed by 3 bases and the J gene end by 3 bases; junction bases not matched to a gene: 5. CDR3 length: 15 residues. The CDR3 here is CASSDSGTRTDTQYF. For the CDR3, the DNA is TGTGCCAGCAGTGATTCCGGGACTAGAACAGATACGCAGTATTTT.

The chain has TRBV10-3 and TRBJ2-2; TRBD2 matches 7 bases. The germline gives CDR1 ENHRY, CDR2 SYGVKD. V lost 6 bases to trimming and J lost 2 bases; unmatched junction nucleotides: 6. This CDR3 is built from 15 residues. The CDR3 protein is CAIRGGGSNTGELFF. For the CDR3, the DNA is TGTGCCATCAGGGGTGGCGGGAGTAACACCGGGGAGCTGTTTTTT.